This paragraph reports one T cell receptor beta chain. The data were obtained in a study of CD4+ T cells in melanoma. Assay used: immunoSEQ multiplex PCR; TCRdb lists only in-frame clones, some missing. This sample has around 110,000 clones, with around 92% found just once. V lost 4 bases and J 6 bases, leaving 10 bases between the germline ends. Germline CDR1 SGHDN, CDR2 FVKESK. The CDR3 runs to 12 residues. Sequenced material: peripheral blood. This sequence joins TRBV14 and TRBJ2-7; tentative D call: TRBD2 (5 bases). The clonotype was recovered from a human donor with melanoma. CDR3 bases: TGTGCCAGCAGCCTACTCCGGGGCGAGCAGTACTTC. Its translation is CASSLLRGEQYF.